A selection of T cell receptor beta chains follows, all from one sample in a study of blood T cells in healthy people across ages. A single record per CDR3 protein comes from TCRdb applying MiXCR to the 5' RACE reads. The table shows about 680,000 distinct CDR3 sequences, with roughly 49% occurring only once. Source material: blood. These receptor sequences come from a woman aged 55-70 years in good health. The CDR3 runs from the conserved cysteine through the conserved F or W. Fields, in order: clone size, D gene, V gene, J gene, CDR3 DNA, CDR3 protein. A D gene is named only where the DNA matches it firmly. Some rows have no size entry. The others give once, few or many, or a class for an expanded clone.

clone_size: .
d_call: TRBD2
v_call: TRBV9
j_call: TRBJ2-3
cdr3_nt: TGTGCCAGCAGCGTAGGCCCTCCTAGCGGGAGCACAGATACGCAGTATTTT
cdr3_aa: CASSVGPPSGSTDTQYF

clone_size: few
d_call: .
v_call: TRBV12-3/TRBV12-4
j_call: TRBJ1-4
cdr3_nt: TGTGCCAGCAGTTTAGGAGGAGGACCTAATGAAAAACTGTTTTTT
cdr3_aa: CASSLGGGPNEKLFF

clone_size: few
d_call: .
v_call: TRBV12-3/TRBV12-4
j_call: TRBJ2-4
cdr3_nt: TGTGCCAGCAGTTTTATGGACAGCTTAAAAAACATTCAGTACTTC
cdr3_aa: CASSFMDSLKNIQYF

clone_size: .
d_call: TRBD1
v_call: TRBV28
j_call: TRBJ1-2
cdr3_nt: TGTGCCAGCAGCTACCGGGACAGTCACTATGGCTACACCTTC
cdr3_aa: CASSYRDSHYGYTF

clone_size: many
d_call: .
v_call: TRBV21-1
j_call: TRBJ2-3
cdr3_nt: TGTGCCAGCAGCAAAGAAGTAGCTAGCGGAGGCCCCACAGATACGCAGTATTTT
cdr3_aa: CASSKEVASGGPTDTQYF

clone_size: once
d_call: .
v_call: TRBV20-1
j_call: TRBJ2-3
cdr3_nt: TGCAGTGCTAGATCCCGAAGGGGGAGAGATACGCAGTATTTT
cdr3_aa: CSARSRRGRDTQYF

clone_size: few
d_call: TRBD1
v_call: TRBV7-9
j_call: TRBJ1-6
cdr3_nt: TGTGCCAGCAGCATTGGACAGGCTAATTCACCCCTCCACTTT
cdr3_aa: CASSIGQANSPLHF

clone_size: once
d_call: .
v_call: TRBV10-3
j_call: TRBJ2-1
cdr3_nt: TGTACCATCAGACCCCCCGGGGAAAGGAATGAGCAGTTCTTC
cdr3_aa: CTIRPPGERNEQFF

clone_size: .
d_call: .
v_call: TRBV7-2
j_call: TRBJ2-1
cdr3_nt: TGTGCCAGCAGCTTCCGTTGGGAGAGTGAGCAGTTCTTC
cdr3_aa: CASSFRWESEQFF

clone_size: .
d_call: .
v_call: TRBV20-1
j_call: TRBJ2-7
cdr3_nt: TGCAGTGGTATTCGAGGCGCCTCCTACGAGCAGTACTTC
cdr3_aa: CSGIRGASYEQYF

clone_size: .
d_call: TRBD1
v_call: TRBV28
j_call: TRBJ2-5
cdr3_nt: TGTGCCAGCAGTTTAAGGACAGGGGCCGGGGTGGCCCAGTACTTC
cdr3_aa: CASSLRTGAGVAQYF

clone_size: .
d_call: .
v_call: TRBV10-3
j_call: TRBJ1-5
cdr3_nt: TGTGCCATCAGAAACCCCAATCAGCCCCAGCATTTT
cdr3_aa: CAIRNPNQPQHF

clone_size: .
d_call: .
v_call: TRBV11-1
j_call: TRBJ2-5
cdr3_nt: TGTGCCAGCAGCCAAACAGCCGTCAGGGGAGAGACCCAGTACTTC
cdr3_aa: CASSQTAVRGETQYF

clone_size: .
d_call: .
v_call: TRBV3-1
j_call: TRBJ2-7
cdr3_nt: TGTGCCAGCAGCCAGATGAAGGGGTCTCCTTCCTACGAGCAGTACTTC
cdr3_aa: CASSQMKGSPSYEQYF

clone_size: .
d_call: .
v_call: TRBV6-2/TRBV6-3
j_call: TRBJ2-7
cdr3_nt: TGTGCCAGCAGTTACGCAGGGCGACGGGCGCAATACGAGCAGTACTTC
cdr3_aa: CASSYAGRRAQYEQYF

clone_size: .
d_call: TRBD2
v_call: TRBV28
j_call: TRBJ2-7
cdr3_nt: TGTGCCAGCAGTGTCCCCCGCGGGGGCTACGAGCAGTACTTC
cdr3_aa: CASSVPRGGYEQYF

clone_size: .
d_call: .
v_call: TRBV5-1
j_call: TRBJ2-7
cdr3_nt: TGCGCCAGCAGCTTGGCCGGGAGTTCTGACTACGAGCAGTACTTC
cdr3_aa: CASSLAGSSDYEQYF

clone_size: .
d_call: .
v_call: TRBV4-2
j_call: TRBJ2-7
cdr3_nt: TGTGCCAGCAGCCGAATAGCGGAGTCCTACGGGCAGTACTTC
cdr3_aa: CASSRIAESYGQYF

clone_size: few
d_call: .
v_call: TRBV5-4
j_call: TRBJ2-7
cdr3_nt: TGTGCCAGCAGCTTAGGAGCAGGAAGAAAGGGGTACGAGCAGTACTTC
cdr3_aa: CASSLGAGRKGYEQYF

clone_size: .
d_call: TRBD1
v_call: TRBV28
j_call: TRBJ1-6
cdr3_nt: TGTGCCAGCAGACCAGGACAGGCGGGAAAGAATTCACCCCTCCACTTT
cdr3_aa: CASRPGQAGKNSPLHF

clone_size: many
d_call: .
v_call: TRBV20-1
j_call: TRBJ2-7
cdr3_nt: TGCAGTGCTCAGCTAACAGGGCGAACCTACGAGCAGTACTTC
cdr3_aa: CSAQLTGRTYEQYF

clone_size: many
d_call: .
v_call: TRBV20-1
j_call: TRBJ1-6
cdr3_nt: TGCAGTGCCCAGGAGGGGATTGGGACTTCACCCCTCCACTTT
cdr3_aa: CSAQEGIGTSPLHF

clone_size: .
d_call: TRBD1
v_call: TRBV7-9
j_call: TRBJ1-2
cdr3_nt: TGTGCCAGCAGCCCCTCGACAGGGGCTGGCTATGGCTACACCTTC
cdr3_aa: CASSPSTGAGYGYTF

clone_size: few
d_call: TRBD2
v_call: TRBV20-1
j_call: TRBJ2-3
cdr3_nt: TGCAGTGCCACCAGCGGGAGAGAGGGCACAGATACGCAGTATTTT
cdr3_aa: CSATSGREGTDTQYF

clone_size: .
d_call: .
v_call: TRBV28
j_call: TRBJ2-7
cdr3_nt: TGTGCCAGCTGGAAAGGCACCTACGAGCAGTACTTC
cdr3_aa: CASWKGTYEQYF

clone_size: few
d_call: .
v_call: TRBV12-3/TRBV12-4
j_call: TRBJ1-5
cdr3_nt: TGTGCCAGCAGTTTTAGGACAGATCAGCCCCAGCATTTT
cdr3_aa: CASSFRTDQPQHF

clone_size: many
d_call: .
v_call: TRBV7-2
j_call: TRBJ2-7
cdr3_nt: TGTGCCAGCAGCTTAATGCGGGACAGCGACGAGCAGTACTTC
cdr3_aa: CASSLMRDSDEQYF

clone_size: few
d_call: TRBD2
v_call: TRBV4-3
j_call: TRBJ2-7
cdr3_nt: TGCGCCAGCAGCCAAGCCCTGGGACTAGCCGGCTACGAGCAGTACTTC
cdr3_aa: CASSQALGLAGYEQYF

clone_size: .
d_call: TRBD2
v_call: TRBV5-1
j_call: TRBJ2-5
cdr3_nt: TGCGCCAGCAGCCGGGGGGATGGAGAGACCCAGTACTTC
cdr3_aa: CASSRGDGETQYF

clone_size: .
d_call: .
v_call: TRBV12-3/TRBV12-4
j_call: TRBJ2-1
cdr3_nt: TGTGCCAGCAGTTCATCTCTAGGAGCTGAGCAGTTCTTC
cdr3_aa: CASSSSLGAEQFF

clone_size: .
d_call: .
v_call: TRBV2
j_call: TRBJ1-1
cdr3_nt: TGTGCCGGCCCCGGTGGAGACACTGAAGCTTTCTTT
cdr3_aa: CAGPGGDTEAFF

clone_size: .
d_call: .
v_call: TRBV5-1
j_call: TRBJ1-1
cdr3_nt: TGCGCCAGCAGCTTGCCCGGCCCTGAAGCTTTCTTT
cdr3_aa: CASSLPGPEAFF

clone_size: .
d_call: .
v_call: TRBV4-3
j_call: TRBJ2-1
cdr3_nt: TGCGCCAGCAGCCAAGAGCCTCTTGACTACAATGAGCAGTTCTTC
cdr3_aa: CASSQEPLDYNEQFF

clone_size: .
d_call: .
v_call: TRBV25-1
j_call: TRBJ2-7
cdr3_nt: TGTGCCAGCAGCGAGGCCGGGACACCTGAGCAGTACTTC
cdr3_aa: CASSEAGTPEQYF

clone_size: .
d_call: .
v_call: TRBV20-1
j_call: TRBJ1-2
cdr3_nt: TGCAGTGCTAGATTCAGGGGCTATGGCTACACCTTC
cdr3_aa: CSARFRGYGYTF

clone_size: .
d_call: .
v_call: TRBV20-1
j_call: TRBJ2-1
cdr3_nt: TGCAGTGCTACAGGGAACAGGCATAGGAATGAGCAGTTCTTC
cdr3_aa: CSATGNRHRNEQFF

clone_size: few
d_call: .
v_call: TRBV27
j_call: TRBJ1-4
cdr3_nt: TGTGCCAGCAGTCCGCTGGGGAGGGAAGGAACTAATGAAAAACTGTTTTTT
cdr3_aa: CASSPLGREGTNEKLFF

clone_size: few
d_call: .
v_call: TRBV29-1
j_call: TRBJ2-5
cdr3_nt: TGCAGCGTTGACTTCCCGGGACGGCGGGGAGAGACCCAGTACTTC
cdr3_aa: CSVDFPGRRGETQYF

clone_size: few
d_call: TRBD1
v_call: TRBV7-9
j_call: TRBJ2-4
cdr3_nt: TGTGCCAGCAGCTTAGGCCGCGGACAGGGCGAATCCCAGTACTTC
cdr3_aa: CASSLGRGQGESQYF

clone_size: .
d_call: .
v_call: TRBV20-1
j_call: TRBJ2-7
cdr3_nt: TGCAGTGCTAGCCGGGACTCTCTCCCCTACGAGCAGTACTTC
cdr3_aa: CSASRDSLPYEQYF

clone_size: .
d_call: .
v_call: TRBV6-5
j_call: TRBJ2-3
cdr3_nt: TGTGCCAGCAGTTTGAGCTTCGGCACAGATACGCAGTATTTT
cdr3_aa: CASSLSFGTDTQYF

clone_size: many
d_call: .
v_call: TRBV7-2
j_call: TRBJ2-7
cdr3_nt: TGTGCCAGCAGGCCAGTCCTCGGACAGAACTACGAGCAGTACTTC
cdr3_aa: CASRPVLGQNYEQYF

clone_size: .
d_call: TRBD1
v_call: TRBV3-1
j_call: TRBJ1-1
cdr3_nt: TGTGCCAGCAGCCGGGAGACAGGGAGGAACACTGAAGCTTTCTTT
cdr3_aa: CASSRETGRNTEAFF

clone_size: few
d_call: .
v_call: TRBV6-5
j_call: TRBJ2-5
cdr3_nt: TGTGCCAGCACAGGGACTTCAGAGACCCAGTACTTC
cdr3_aa: CASTGTSETQYF

clone_size: many
d_call: .
v_call: TRBV15
j_call: TRBJ2-5
cdr3_nt: TGTGCCACCAGCAGGGACCGGCCGGGCGGTTACCAAGAGACCCAGTACTTC
cdr3_aa: CATSRDRPGGYQETQYF

clone_size: many
d_call: TRBD2
v_call: TRBV10-3
j_call: TRBJ2-4
cdr3_nt: TGTGCCATCAGTGAGTCGGGAGCGGGAGCCCAAGGAACCAAAAACATTCAGTACTTC
cdr3_aa: CAISESGAGAQGTKNIQYF

clone_size: .
d_call: .
v_call: TRBV28
j_call: TRBJ2-7
cdr3_nt: TGTGCCAGCAGTTTACTAGGGTCCCACGAGCAGTACTTC
cdr3_aa: CASSLLGSHEQYF

clone_size: .
d_call: .
v_call: TRBV7-3
j_call: TRBJ2-7
cdr3_nt: TGTGCCAGCAGCTGGGACTTTTCGAGCTCCTACAATGAGCAGTACTTC
cdr3_aa: CASSWDFSSSYNEQYF

clone_size: .
d_call: .
v_call: TRBV19
j_call: TRBJ2-7
cdr3_nt: TGTGCCAGTCTTGCGCGCGGCCTTCCCTACGAGCAGTACTTC
cdr3_aa: CASLARGLPYEQYF

clone_size: .
d_call: .
v_call: TRBV3-1
j_call: TRBJ2-7
cdr3_nt: TGTGCCAGCAGTATCTCCGGGTACTACGAGCAGTACTTC
cdr3_aa: CASSISGYYEQYF

clone_size: few
d_call: TRBD1
v_call: TRBV20-1
j_call: TRBJ2-5
cdr3_nt: TGCAGTGCCAAGGACAGGGGGAGTTATGAGACCCAGTACTTC
cdr3_aa: CSAKDRGSYETQYF

clone_size: few
d_call: TRBD2
v_call: TRBV2
j_call: TRBJ2-2
cdr3_nt: TGTGCCAGCAGAAGGACTAGCGGGAGGGGCACCGGGGAGCTGTTTTTT
cdr3_aa: CASRRTSGRGTGELFF

clone_size: .
d_call: TRBD1
v_call: TRBV12-3/TRBV12-4
j_call: TRBJ1-5
cdr3_nt: TGTGCCAGCATTCGGACAGGGGTCCAGCCCCAGCATTTT
cdr3_aa: CASIRTGVQPQHF

clone_size: .
d_call: .
v_call: TRBV27
j_call: TRBJ2-1
cdr3_nt: TGTGCCAGCAGTTTTCAGCCGATGGACAGTGAGCAGTTCTTC
cdr3_aa: CASSFQPMDSEQFF

clone_size: few
d_call: .
v_call: TRBV9
j_call: TRBJ2-7
cdr3_nt: TGTGCCAGCAGCCAGAGTCTAACAAACGAGCAGTACTTC
cdr3_aa: CASSQSLTNEQYF

clone_size: .
d_call: .
v_call: TRBV7-3
j_call: TRBJ1-1
cdr3_nt: TGTGCCAGCAGCGTAGAGGGTACGAGCACTGAAGCTTTCTTT
cdr3_aa: CASSVEGTSTEAFF

clone_size: .
d_call: .
v_call: TRBV25-1
j_call: TRBJ2-5
cdr3_nt: TGTGCCAGCAGTGCACCGTGGGGCGTCCAAGAGACCCAGTACTTC
cdr3_aa: CASSAPWGVQETQYF

clone_size: .
d_call: .
v_call: TRBV9
j_call: TRBJ2-7
cdr3_nt: TGTGCCAGCAGTTATGAGGAGGCGCGGGCCTACGAGCAGTACTTC
cdr3_aa: CASSYEEARAYEQYF

clone_size: .
d_call: TRBD2
v_call: TRBV20-1
j_call: TRBJ2-7
cdr3_nt: TGCAGTGCCGAGACTAGCGGTAATACCTACAATGAGCAGTACTTC
cdr3_aa: CSAETSGNTYNEQYF